This TCR beta chain is drawn from a study of human T cells and chemical hapten exposure. There are 16 residues in the CDR3. CDR1 and CDR2 from the germline V gene are SGDLS and YYNGEE. Germline trimming cut 4 bases from V and 8 bases from J; bases unmatched to any gene: 11. Time point described: patch test 3, about 24 weeks after DPC sensitization. Treatment: therapeutic diphenylcyclopropenone sensitization with weekly scalp DPC. Unfractionated whole blood served as the source for total RNA extraction. During construction of the library, unique molecular identifiers were attached to individual cDNA molecules for quantitative, reproducible TCR counting. Each CDR3 protein gets one entry after TCRdb re-called the RACE reads with MiXCR. The sample includes around 200,000 distinct CDR3 sequences, under 30% seen only once; the top ten take 2% to 2.5%. Overall study findings and caveats: The number of TCRs above 1 in 1000 frequency did not change after DPC sensitization. Expanded TCRs clustered into significantly more large CDR3 similarity groups than controls, the analysis revealed.

There are a few counts of this clonotype. Antigen unknown. The chain couples TRBV9 to TRBJ2-2; TRBD1 matches 10 bases. This clonotype was sampled from a middle-aged woman with alopecia areata. Some clones in this sample may be carry-over from other donors' samples. Specimen: whole blood, collected in connection with sensitization to the hapten diphenylcyclopropenone (DPC). CDR3 DNA sequence: TGTGCCAGCAGCTTCCGGGACAGGGGCCAAAGGGGGGAGCTGTTTTTT. It specifies CASSFRDRGQRGELFF. The whole variable domain, remainder taken from reference TRBV9 and TRBJ2-2, is DSGVTQTPKHLITATGQRVTLRCSPRSGDLSVYWYQQSLDQGLQFLIQYYNGEERAKGNILERFSAQQFPDLHSELNLSSLELGDSALYFCASSFRDRGQRGELFFGEGSRLTVL.